These 26 T cell receptor beta chains were all obtained from the same sample, sequenced in a study of T-cell memory formation after mild COVID-19. From the 5' RACE reads, TCRdb called clonotypes with MiXCR, one entry per CDR3 protein. The repertoire holds about 470,000 distinct CDR3 sequences, with nearly 25% as singletons. Sequenced input: PBMCs or a T cell subset sorted from them (not recorded which). The receptors were gathered from an adult woman who had mild COVID-19 (a few samples of this study predate the infection). Cell type and time point are not known.

In its sample, this clonotype was seen a few times. The V and J genes are TRBV7-2 and TRBJ2-5; 9 nucleotides agree with TRBD1. The V segment lost 4 bases and the J segment 5 bases; nucleotides outside the gene matches: 8. Germline-derived CDR1 and CDR2 are SGHTA and FQGNSA. The CDR3 totals 15 residues. The CDR3 sequence is CASSSRTGAGETQYF. As DNA, the CDR3 is TGTGCCAGCAGCTCCCGGACAGGGGCTGGGGAGACCCAGTACTTC.

A single count supports this clonotype. This sequence joins TRBV7-2 and TRBJ2-5; D is ambiguous. V dropped 7 bases and J dropped 2 bases, with 14 bases sitting between them. Looked up from germline, CDR1 is SGHTA and CDR2 is FQGNSA. This CDR3 contains 14 residues. The CDR3 region has the DNA TGTGCCAGCACCGTCTTGTACGGGCAAGAGACCCAGTACTTC. Amino acid sequence: CASTVLYGQETQYF.

V gene TRBV7-3 combines with J gene TRBJ2-7, with TRBD1 matching over 9 bases. The J segment lost 1 base and the V segment lost 3 bases, leaving 4 bases of the junction unmatched. Germline lookup yields CDR1 SGHTA and CDR2 FQGTGA. The CDR3 runs 15 residues. The DNA for the CDR3 is TGTGCCAGCAGCTTGGGGACAGGGATGTCCTACGAGCAGTACTTC. This translates into CASSLGTGMSYEQYF. The full variable domain, in which reference TRBV7-3 and TRBJ2-7 provide the parts outside the CDR3, is GAGVSQTPSNKVTEKGKYVELRCDPISGHTALYWYRQSLGQGPEFLIYFQGTGAADDSGLPNDRFFAVRPEGSVSTLKIQRTERGDSAVYLCASSLGTGMSYEQYFGPGTRLTVT.

There are a few counts of this clonotype. The rearrangement links TRBV5-1 to TRBJ2-2, with D maybe TRBD2 (5 bases). V gave up 4 bases and J gave up 3 bases, with 10 bases separating them. Looked up from germline, CDR1 is SGHRS and CDR2 is YFSETQ. The CDR3 consists of 14 residues. The CDR3 DNA sequence: TGCGCCAGCAGCCGGACTGCGGACACCGGGGAGCTGTTTTTT. Protein: CASSRTADTGELFF.

The gene calls are TRBV12-3 or TRBV12-4 and TRBJ1-5; weak D call: TRBD1 (5 bases). The CDR3 loop spans 14 amino acids. Trimming stripped 6 bases from V and 7 bases from J, with 16 bases between. Written as DNA, the CDR3 is TGTGCCAGCAGGCATGTCGGGGCTAACCAGCCCCAGCATTTT. It is translated as CASRHVGANQPQHF.

This chain uses TRBV18 with TRBJ2-1; D unclear. Per the germline V gene, CDR1 is KGHSH and CDR2 is LQKENI. The CDR3 is 16 residues long. Trimming stripped 0 bases from V and 0 bases from J, with 9 bases between. CDR3 DNA: TGTGCCAGCTCACCACCGTCCAGCCTCTCCTACAATGAGCAGTTCTTC. Its protein product is CASSPPSSLSYNEQFF.

This clonotype was observed a few times. CDR3 protein: CASSLVRGASTDTQYF. The CDR3 coding sequence is TGTGCCAGCAGTTTAGTCAGGGGAGCTAGCACAGATACGCAGTATTTT. This sequence joins TRBV27 and TRBJ2-3; D possibly corresponds to TRBD1 (6 bases). Trimming removed 2 bases at V and 0 bases at J, with 12 bases between. CDR3 length: 16 amino acids. Germline V gene data show CDR1 as MNHEY and CDR2 as SMNVEV (reference sequence).

This clonotype was counted only a few times. The V and J genes are TRBV14 and TRBJ2-3; D gene unclear. Trimming removed 1 base at V and 3 bases at J, with 11 bases between. Per the germline V gene, CDR1 is SGHDN and CDR2 is FVKESK. The CDR3 length is 15 residues. CDR3 residues: CASSQATPRTDTQYF. DNA for the CDR3: TGTGCCAGCAGCCAAGCTACCCCTCGGACAGATACGCAGTATTTT.

The gene calls are TRBV7-3 and TRBJ2-5, with a tentative D call TRBD1 (6 bases). Trimming removed 5 bases from V and 5 bases from J, with 15 bases in between. The CDR3 length is 14 residues. The germline V gene has CDR1 SGHTA and CDR2 FQGTGA. CDR3 residues: CASSPCPGVETQYF. The CDR3 DNA is TGTGCCAGCAGCCCATGCCCAGGGGTTGAGACCCAGTACTTC. The full variable domain, completed using reference TRBV7-3 and TRBJ2-5, is GAGVSQTPSNKVTEKGKYVELRCDPISGHTALYWYRQSLGQGPEFLIYFQGTGAADDSGLPNDRFFAVRPEGSVSTLKIQRTERGDSAVYLCASSPCPGVETQYFGPGTRLLVL.

The chain carries TRBV6-5 and TRBJ2-2; D is ambiguous. Germline lookup yields CDR1 MNHEY and CDR2 SVGAGI. V dropped 6 bases and J dropped 7 bases, with 15 bases sitting between them. CDR3 size: 14 residues. CDR3 residues: CASSSGGEIGELFF. The CDR3 bases are TGTGCCAGCAGCTCCGGTGGTGAAATCGGGGAGCTGTTTTTT.

This clonotype was observed a handful of times. The chain combines TRBV18 with TRBJ2-5; TRBD1 aligns across 7 bases. V gave up 3 bases and J gave up 5 bases; unmatched junction bases: 6. Germline lookup yields CDR1 KGHSH and CDR2 LQKENI. The CDR3 length is 14 residues. The CDR3 sequence is CASSPFGTVETQYF. CDR3 DNA sequence: TGTGCCAGCTCACCCTTCGGGACAGTTGAGACCCAGTACTTC.

The rearrangement links TRBV14 to TRBJ2-7; D is uncertain. Germline V lookup: CDR1 SGHDN, CDR2 FVKESK. This CDR3 has 16 amino acids. Trimming took 1 base from V and 2 from J, leaving 15 bases between them. CDR3 loop: CASSQGAQIPTYEQYF. In DNA form, the CDR3 reads TGTGCCAGCAGCCAAGGGGCGCAGATACCAACCTACGAGCAGTACTTC.

This rearrangement joins TRBV7-9 to TRBJ1-2, with a weak D call TRBD1 (5 bases). Germline V gene lookup returns CDR1 SEHNR and CDR2 FQNEAQ (reference sequence). The CDR3 runs to 15 residues. Trimming removed 5 bases at V and 8 bases at J, with 21 bases between. The CDR3 sequence is CASSPPGRGFYGYTF. In DNA, the CDR3 is TGTGCCAGCAGCCCCCCCGGGAGGGGTTTCTACGGCTACACCTTC.

CDR3 loop: CASSPQTTPVGYTF. Written as DNA, the CDR3 is TGCGCCAGCAGCCCTCAAACGACCCCGGTCGGCTACACCTTC. V and J are TRBV5-1 and TRBJ1-2; D unresolved. The ends were cut back, 4 bases at V and 8 bases at J, with 18 bases in the middle. The CDR3 extends over 14 amino acids. Germline V gene lookup returns CDR1 SGHRS and CDR2 YFSETQ.

The chain is built from TRBV14 and TRBJ2-7; 7 bases fit TRBD1. CDR1 is SGHDN and CDR2 is FVKESK in the germline V gene. After removal of 0 bases from V and 6 bases from J, the junction contained 8 bases not matched to a gene. The CDR3 runs to 15 residues. CDR3 in amino acids: CASSQEGTTGTEQYF. CDR3 nucleotide sequence: TGTGCCAGCAGCCAAGAGGGTACGACAGGGACCGAGCAGTACTTC.

The chain uses TRBV6-5 and TRBJ1-6; D perhaps matches TRBD1 (6 bases). Trimming took 5 bases from V and 3 from J, leaving 20 bases between them. The germline V gene has CDR1 MNHEY and CDR2 SVGAGI. This CDR3 spans 18 amino acids. CDR3 DNA: TGTGCCAGCAGTAATCCTCGGACAGTGATTAACTATAATTCACCCCTCCACTTT. This encodes CASSNPRTVINYNSPLHF.

The genes are TRBV24-1 and TRBJ2-7; D is unresolved. The CDR3 is made up of 12 amino acids. Germline values: CDR1 KGHDR, CDR2 SFDVKD. V was shortened by 6 bases and J by 0 bases, with 5 bases between the two germline ends. CDR3 bases: TGTGCCACCAGTTCTGCCTCCTACGAGCAGTACTTC. This sequence encodes CATSSASYEQYF.

This clonotype was counted only a few times. This chain uses TRBV5-4 with TRBJ2-3; D not resolved. The CDR3 sequence is 14 residues long. The ends were cut back, 5 bases at V and 5 bases at J, with 15 bases in the middle. Germline V gene lookup returns CDR1 SGHNT and CDR2 YYREEE (reference sequence). CDR3 DNA sequence: TGTGCCAGCAGGCCCCAGACTGGTCGAGATACGCAGTATTTT. Translated, it gives CASRPQTGRDTQYF.

This clonotype was observed a few times. The chain uses TRBV12-3 or TRBV12-4 and TRBJ2-6; possible D gene TRBD1, 5 bases. The CDR3 consists of 14 residues. V dropped 7 bases and J dropped 1 base, with 8 bases sitting between them. The CDR3 bases are TGTGCCAGCACCCAGGGTTCTGGGGCCAACGTCCTGACTTTC. The encoded protein is CASTQGSGANVLTF.

Only a few counts were recorded for this clonotype. The chain is built from TRBV7-9 and TRBJ2-7, with D possibly TRBD1 on 5 matching bases. Germline V gene sequence: CDR1 SEHNR, CDR2 FQNEAQ (reference sequence). The CDR3 runs 15 residues. V was pared by 1 base and J by 6 bases, with 16 bases between. The CDR3 DNA reads as TGTGCCAGCAGCTTAGTATTAGGGGAACACCCCGAGCAGTACTTC. Protein product: CASSLVLGEHPEQYF.

This clonotype showed up just a few times. The V call is TRBV7-6, the J call TRBJ2-3; TRBD2 aligns across 11 bases. V dropped 5 bases and J dropped 4; count of bases not matched to a gene: 8. Germline assignment: CDR1 SGHVS and CDR2 FNYEAQ. There are 16 residues in the CDR3. The CDR3 sequence: CASSPIAGGPPDTQYF. Written as DNA, the CDR3 is TGTGCCAGCAGCCCTATAGCGGGGGGGCCCCCAGATACGCAGTATTTT.

The chain recombines TRBV2 with TRBJ2-2; 8 positions agree with TRBD2. The CDR3 covers 17 residues. The V gene's germline CDR1 is SNHLY and CDR2 FYNNEI. Unmatched junction bases numbered 11, after V lost 3 bases and J lost 5 bases. The CDR3, as DNA: TGTGCCAGCAGTGACTCGGCCGGGACTAGTGGGACCGGGGAGCTGTTTTTT. It codes for CASSDSAGTSGTGELFF.

This sequence joins TRBV3-1 and TRBJ2-1; possibly TRBD2 for D (5 bases). The CDR3 totals 16 residues. Germline V gene sequence: CDR1 LGHDT, CDR2 YNNKEL (reference sequence). Between the trimmed V and J ends, which lost 0 bases and 3 bases, there was a span of 12 bases. The CDR3 DNA follows: TGTGCCAGCAGCCAAGAGTCCGGACTCCTCTACAATGAGCAGTTCTTC. Encoded protein: CASSQESGLLYNEQFF.

The rearrangement joins TRBV20-1 to TRBJ2-7; 10 positions agree with TRBD2. The V and J ends lost 0 bases and 4 bases, in that order; junction bases with no gene match: 6. CDR1 is DFQATT, CDR2 SNEGSKA, per germline (reference sequence). There are 15 residues in the CDR3. The CDR3 region is CSARDRSSGRYEQYF. Here the CDR3 DNA reads TGCAGTGCTAGAGATAGGTCTAGCGGGAGATACGAGCAGTACTTC.

This sequence joins TRBV7-3 and TRBJ2-3; TRBD2 matches at 8 bases. From germline, CDR1 is SGHTA and CDR2 FQGTGA. V was pared by 5 bases and J by 0 bases, with 13 bases of the junction left unmatched. This CDR3 spans 18 amino acids. This CDR3 is CASSLDIASGSSTDTQYF. CDR3 in DNA: TGTGCCAGCAGCCTCGATATAGCTAGCGGGTCTAGCACAGATACGCAGTATTTT.

This clonotype was detected ten times or more. This chain connects TRBV5-1 to TRBJ1-2; 10 bases line up with TRBD1. V trimming: 4 bases; J trimming: 5 bases; junction bases outside the gene matches: 2. The CDR3 is 13 residues long. In germline, CDR1 is SGHRS, CDR2 YFSETQ. CDR3 in DNA: TGCGCCAGCAGCCTGGACAGGGGGTATGGCTACACCTTC. The encoded protein is CASSLDRGYGYTF. The complete variable domain, with remaining parts taken from reference TRBV5-1 and TRBJ1-2, reads KAGVTQTPRYLIKTRGQQVTLSCSPISGHRSVSWYQQTPGQGLQFLFEYFSETQRNKGNFPGRFSGRQFSNSRSEMNVSTLELGDSALYLCASSLDRGYGYTFGSGTRLTVV.